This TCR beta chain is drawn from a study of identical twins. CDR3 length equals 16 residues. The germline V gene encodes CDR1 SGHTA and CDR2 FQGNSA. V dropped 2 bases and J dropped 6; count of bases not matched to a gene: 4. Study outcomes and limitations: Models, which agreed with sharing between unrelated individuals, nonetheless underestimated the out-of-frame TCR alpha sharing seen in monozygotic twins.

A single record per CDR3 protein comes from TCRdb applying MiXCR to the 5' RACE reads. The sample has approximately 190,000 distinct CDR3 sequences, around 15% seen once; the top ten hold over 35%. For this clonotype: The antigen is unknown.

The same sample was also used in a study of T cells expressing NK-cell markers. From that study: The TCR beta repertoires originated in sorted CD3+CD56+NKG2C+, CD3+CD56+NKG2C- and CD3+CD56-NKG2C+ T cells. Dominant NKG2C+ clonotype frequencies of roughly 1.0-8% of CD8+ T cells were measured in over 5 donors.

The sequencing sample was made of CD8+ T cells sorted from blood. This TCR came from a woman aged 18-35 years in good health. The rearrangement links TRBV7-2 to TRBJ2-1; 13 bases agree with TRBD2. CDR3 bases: TGTGCCAGCAGCTTAACTAGCGGGAGGGCCTCCAATGAGCAGTTCTTC. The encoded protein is CASSLTSGRASNEQFF.